This T cell receptor (beta chain) was captured by sequencing in a study of blood T cell repertoires in COVID-19. Study overall: The United States, Italy and Spain provided the acute and convalescent COVID-19 samples.

The trim removed 4 bases at V and 10 bases at J, leaving 14 bases unmatched. The CDR3 extends over 14 amino acids. Germline V gene lookup returns CDR1 SQVTM and CDR2 ANQGSEA. Per the original data handling: Amplification from reference gene primers served as the basis for estimated nucleated cell counts. Libraries were prepared by immunoSEQ multiplex PCR; TCRdb keeps only in-frame clonotypes and omits some of them. That table is the source of V, J and clone size, and D and trimming were worked out from the DNA. The data show over 250,000 clones, with approximately 84% seen just once and roughly 1.5% held by the top ten. Seattle's enrolled individuals joined amid active infection and were then monitored longitudinally.

The TCR originated in a human donor with COVID-19, enrolled during active disease. The donor label of this sample is uncertain. This rearrangement joins TRBV29-1 to TRBJ1-1; 8 bases agree with TRBD1. The sequencing sample was made of peripheral blood. The CDR3 DNA reads as TGCAGCGTTGTAAAGGGGGCAGGGGGCCGGTTAGCTTTCTTT. As protein: CSVVKGAGGRLAFF. Filled out from reference TRBV29-1 and TRBJ1-1, the complete variable domain reads SAVISQKPSRDICQRGTSLTIQCQVDSQVTMMFWYRQQPGQSLTLIATANQGSEATYESGFVIDKFPISRPNLTFSTLTVSNMSPEDSSIYLCSVVKGAGGRLAFFGQGTRLTVV.